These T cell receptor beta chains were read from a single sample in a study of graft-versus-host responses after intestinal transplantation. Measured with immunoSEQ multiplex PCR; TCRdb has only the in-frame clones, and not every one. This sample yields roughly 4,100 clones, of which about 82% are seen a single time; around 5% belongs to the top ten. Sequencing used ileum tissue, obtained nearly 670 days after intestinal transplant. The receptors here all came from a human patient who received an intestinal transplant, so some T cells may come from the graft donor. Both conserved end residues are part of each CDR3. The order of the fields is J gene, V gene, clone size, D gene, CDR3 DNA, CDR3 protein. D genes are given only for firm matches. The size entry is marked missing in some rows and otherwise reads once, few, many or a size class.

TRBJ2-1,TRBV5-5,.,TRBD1,TGTGCCAGCAGCTTGCGGCAGGGGGCGGGTGAGCAGTTCTTC,CASSLRQGAGEQFF
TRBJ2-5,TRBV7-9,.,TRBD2,TGTGCCAGCAGGCATGGCGGGGGGTTAAAAGAGACCCAGTACTTC,CASRHGGGLKETQYF
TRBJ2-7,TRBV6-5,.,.,TGTGCCACCATCCCTCGCGGGGCCTCCTACGAGCAGTACTTC,CATIPRGASYEQYF
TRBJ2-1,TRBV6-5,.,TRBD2,TGTGCCAGCAGTTATAGCGGGCCTAGCTCCTACAATGAGCAGTTCTTC,CASSYSGPSSYNEQFF
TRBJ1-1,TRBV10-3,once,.,TGTGCCATCAGAGGAGAGGGGAGTTTGGCTTTCTTT,CAIRGEGSLAFF
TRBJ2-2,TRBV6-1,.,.,TGTGCCAGCTACTCCGAGGGGGACACCGGGGAGCTGTTTTTT,CASYSEGDTGELFF
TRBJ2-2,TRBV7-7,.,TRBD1,TGTGCCAGCAGCTCCCGAACAGGGGGCAGTACCGGGGAGCTGTTTTTT,CASSSRTGGSTGELFF
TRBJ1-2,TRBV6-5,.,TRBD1,TGTGCCAGCAGTTACCGGACAGGGGCTGGCTACACCTTC,CASSYRTGAGYTF
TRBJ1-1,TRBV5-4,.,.,TGTGCCAGCAGCCGCTTTGGGAGGGACACTGAAGCTTTCTTT,CASSRFGRDTEAFF
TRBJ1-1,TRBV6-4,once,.,TGTGCCAGCAGTGACCCCCTTACCAGGACTTCGCATTTTCCGAACACTGAAGCTTTCTTT,CASSDPLTRTSHFPNTEAFF
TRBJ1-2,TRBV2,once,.,TGTGCCAGCAGGACAGCGGAGCGGAACACCTTC,CASRTAERNTF
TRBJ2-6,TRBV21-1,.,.,TGTGCCAGCAGGCCACGTATAGCTACACAAAGTCGGGCCAACGTCCTGACTTTC,CASRPRIATQSRANVLTF
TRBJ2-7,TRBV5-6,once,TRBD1,TGTGCCAGCAGCTACGGACAGGGGTACGAGCAGTACTTC,CASSYGQGYEQYF
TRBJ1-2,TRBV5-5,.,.,TGTGCCAGCAGCCCAACCCCACAGGTCCACCCCATCTATGGCTACACCTTC,CASSPTPQVHPIYGYTF
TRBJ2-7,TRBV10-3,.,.,TGTGCCATCAGTGGGGGGAGCTCCTACGAGCAGTACTTC,CAISGGSSYEQYF
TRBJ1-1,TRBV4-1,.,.,TGCGCCAGCAGCCAGGGTGGAGGAGGGAACACTGAAGCTTTCTTT,CASSQGGGGNTEAFF
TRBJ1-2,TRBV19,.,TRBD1,TGTGCCGTACAGGGGGGCTATAACTATGGCTACACCTTC,CAVQGGYNYGYTF
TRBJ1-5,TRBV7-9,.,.,TGTGCCAGCAGCTTATCGGGCCAACAGCCCCAGCATTTT,CASSLSGQQPQHF
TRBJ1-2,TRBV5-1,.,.,TGCGCCAGCAGCTTGCAGGGAAGGGCCAACTATGGCTACACCTTC,CASSLQGRANYGYTF
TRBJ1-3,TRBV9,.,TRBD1,TGTGCCAGCAGCGTAAGGACCCGGACAGGGGTTCTTGGAAACACCATATATTTT,CASSVRTRTGVLGNTIYF
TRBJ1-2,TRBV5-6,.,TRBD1,TGTGCCAGCAGCTTGGTGTCAGGGGGCGGCTACACCTTC,CASSLVSGGGYTF
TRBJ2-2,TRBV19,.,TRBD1,TGTGCCAGTAGTTCTGGACAGGCCGTCACCGGGGAGCTGTTTTTT,CASSSGQAVTGELFF
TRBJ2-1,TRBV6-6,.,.,TGTGCCAGCAGTTACTCGTCTCCTGGGGGTGAGCAGTTCTTC,CASSYSSPGGEQFF
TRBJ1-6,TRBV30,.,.,TGTGCCTGGAGTGAAAGCACCAGGCACAGCTCCTATAATTCACCCCTCCACTTT,CAWSESTRHSSYNSPLHF
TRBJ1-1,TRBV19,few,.,TGTGCCAGTAGTACAACAGGGACTGAAGCTTTCTTT,CASSTTGTEAFF
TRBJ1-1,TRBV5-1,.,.,TGCGCCAGCAGCCGGACGAGAGAAACTGAAGCTTTCTTT,CASSRTRETEAFF
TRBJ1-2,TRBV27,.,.,TGTGCCAGCAGTTCCCAGGCCCGATATGGCTACACCTTC,CASSSQARYGYTF
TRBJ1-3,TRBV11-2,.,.,TGTGCCAGCAGCCCGCGGCGGGGTGGAAACACCATATATTTT,CASSPRRGGNTIYF
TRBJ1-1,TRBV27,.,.,TGTGCCAGCAGTTTATATCCGGAGACGGCGAACACTGAAGCTTTCTTT,CASSLYPETANTEAFF
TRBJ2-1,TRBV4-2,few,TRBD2,TGTGCCAGCAGCCATTTCGGGGGGGGGAACAATGAGCAGTTCTTC,CASSHFGGGNNEQFF
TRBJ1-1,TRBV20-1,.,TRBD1,TGCAGTTACCCCAGGGGGAATGAAGCTTTCTTT,CSYPRGNEAFF
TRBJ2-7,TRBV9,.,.,TGTGCCAGCAGCGTAGGACCTTCCGGGAGCTCCTACGAGCAGTACTTC,CASSVGPSGSSYEQYF
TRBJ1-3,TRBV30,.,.,TGTGCCTGGAGTGTACAGGTTGGAAACACCATATATTTT,CAWSVQVGNTIYF
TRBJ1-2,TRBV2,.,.,TGTGCCAGCAGTGAACGACAGGTCAACTATGGCTACACCTTC,CASSERQVNYGYTF
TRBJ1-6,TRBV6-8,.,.,TGTGCCAGGGACAGCAGCTCACCCCTCCACTTT,CARDSSSPLHF
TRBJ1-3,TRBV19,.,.,TGTGCCAGTAGTATGCAGGGTCGGTGGAACACCATATATTTT,CASSMQGRWNTIYF
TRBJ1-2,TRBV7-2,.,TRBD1,TGTGCCAGCAGCCCAGGGACAGGAAGAAGTGGCTACACCTTC,CASSPGTGRSGYTF
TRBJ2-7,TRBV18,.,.,TGTGCCAGCTCACCCTCGCAGGGCGGCGAGCAGTACTTC,CASSPSQGGEQYF
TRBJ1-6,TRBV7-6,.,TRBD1,TGTGCCAGCAGCGATGGAGGGACAGATAATTCACCCCTCCACTTT,CASSDGGTDNSPLHF
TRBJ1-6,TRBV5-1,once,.,TGCGCCAGCAGCATAGAGGGGGGGAATTCACCCCTCCACTTT,CASSIEGGNSPLHF
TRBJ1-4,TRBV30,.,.,TGTGCCTGGAGTGTGCTTGCCCGAGCAACTAATGAAAAACTGTTTTTT,CAWSVLARATNEKLFF
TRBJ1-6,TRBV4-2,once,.,TGTGCCAGCAGCCAGGACGAGTATAATTCACCCCTCCACTTT,CASSQDEYNSPLHF